This T cell receptor beta chain derives from a study of response to subunit inactivated influenza vaccine. Whole-study findings and limits: Few additional T cells are recruited per seasonal influenza vaccination, authors suggested.

The J segment lost 0 bases and the V segment lost 4 bases, leaving 7 bases of the junction unmatched. This CDR3 is 16 amino acids long. Germline V lookup: CDR1 MNHNS, CDR2 SASEGT. TCRdb ran MiXCR on the RT-PCR reads and lists one entry per CDR3 protein. The repertoire holds roughly 760,000 distinct CDR3 sequences, with 20% to 25% as singletons. In this sample, this clonotype turned up a few times. Its antigen is not known. Sequencing was performed on PBMCs from blood, taken more than 4 days after vaccination. The clonotype was recovered from a man aged 45-65 years who received an inactivated influenza vaccine. The chain has TRBV6-1 and TRBJ2-7, with 9 nucleotides matching TRBD1. CDR3 in amino acids: CASSAIDRGFSYEQYF. The CDR3 DNA is TGTGCCAGCAGTGCCATAGACAGGGGGTTCTCCTACGAGCAGTACTTC.